The 10 T cell receptor beta chains below all came from one sample that was sequenced in a study of PD-1 blockade in classical Hodgkin lymphoma. In every patient, relapse followed autologous stem cell transplantation, while exposure to brentuximab vedotin differed. Sequenced by immunoSEQ multiplex PCR; TCRdb stores in-frame clones only, minus some. The sample lists about 40,000 clones; roughly four fifths were seen once. This sample comprised peripheral blood mononuclear cells (PBMCs), obtained at baseline. These TCRs come from a human donor with classical Hodgkin lymphoma.

The chain carries TRBV19 and TRBJ2-1, with a possible D match to TRBD2 (6 bases). Per the germline V gene, CDR1 is LNHDA and CDR2 is SQIVND (reference sequence). This CDR3 spans 15 amino acids. Trimming removed 7 bases from V and 4 bases from J, with 17 bases in between. DNA for the CDR3: TGTGCCAGTATGGTGGGACTCCCCTCGTACAATGAGCAGTTCTTC. It translates to CASMVGLPSYNEQFF.

V usage is TRBV11-3 and J usage is TRBJ2-3; D is unclear. The germline V gene encodes CDR1 SGHNT and CDR2 YENEEA. The CDR3 contains 14 residues. The V end lost 1 base, the J end lost 1 base, and 6 bases lay between the germline ends. The CDR3 nucleotides are TGTGCCAGCAGCTTAGGACCGGGCACAGATACGCAGTATTTT. It yields the protein CASSLGPGTDTQYF.

The J gene is TRBJ2-1, the V gene TRBV18, with D perhaps assigned TRBD1 or TRBD2 (5 bases each). Germline V lookup: CDR1 KGHSH, CDR2 LQKENI. This CDR3 spans 13 amino acids. V lost 3 bases and J lost 5, with 8 bases in between. The CDR3 loop reads CASSPGPDNEQFF. CDR3 nucleotides: TGTGCCAGCTCACCGGGACCCGACAATGAGCAGTTCTTC.

This chain joins TRBV6-6 and TRBJ1-4; D is undetermined. From germline, CDR1 is MNHNY and CDR2 SVGAGI (reference sequence). The CDR3 loop spans 15 amino acids. The V and J ends lost 5 bases and 5 bases respectively, with 15 bases between them. CDR3 in DNA: TGTGCCAGCAGTCAAGCGACCGTAATAAATGAAAAACTGTTTTTT. It codes for CASSQATVINEKLFF.

The chain couples TRBV11-1 to TRBJ2-1; 10 bases are a match to TRBD1. V gave up 5 bases and J gave up 4 bases; unmatched junction bases: 8. The germline CDR1 and CDR2 sequences are SGHAT and FQDESV (reference sequence). The CDR3 is 16 residues long. The CDR3 region is CASSHGWTGGYNEQFF. Written as DNA, the CDR3 is TGTGCCAGCAGCCACGGGTGGACAGGGGGTTACAATGAGCAGTTCTTC.

The V and J genes are TRBV7-9 and TRBJ1-1, with 7 positions matching TRBD1. Trimming took 4 bases from V and 5 from J; bases not matched to a gene: 7. Germline-derived CDR1 and CDR2 are SEHNR and FQNEAQ (reference sequence). The CDR3 covers 14 residues. The DNA for the CDR3 is TGTGCCAGCAGCTCTTGGACAGGAGCGACTGAAGCTTTCTTT. It is translated as CASSSWTGATEAFF.

The chain employs TRBV28 and TRBJ1-5; no firm D call. Germline V lookup: CDR1 MDHEN, CDR2 SYDVKM. This CDR3 is 13 amino acids long. V was cut by 6 bases and J by 2 bases, with 8 bases left in between. The CDR3 nucleotides read TGTGCCAGCAGGAGCTCGGGCAATCAGCCCCAGCATTTT. Residues: CASRSSGNQPQHF.

This clone occurred a few times. V is TRBV18 and J is TRBJ2-7; 14 bases are a match to TRBD2. The CDR3 runs 16 residues. The V gene end was trimmed by 5 bases and the J gene end by 5 bases; junction bases not matched to a gene: 8. CDR1 and CDR2 (germline): KGHSH, LQKENI. CDR3 coding DNA: TGTGCCAGCTCAACGGGACTAGCGGGAGTGGGCAACGAGCAGTACTTC. Translating it yields CASSTGLAGVGNEQYF.

This chain uses TRBV6-1 with TRBJ2-7; 11 nucleotides match TRBD2. The CDR3 has 16 amino acids. The trim removed 1 base at V and 7 bases at J, leaving 9 bases unmatched. The germline V gene has CDR1 MNHNS and CDR2 SASEGT. CDR3 protein: CASSEEQGLAAREQYF. DNA of the CDR3: TGTGCCAGCAGTGAAGAGCAGGGACTAGCGGCTAGGGAGCAGTACTTC.

This rearrangement joins TRBV6-1 to TRBJ2-1, with unresolved D. This CDR3 contains 14 residues. V lost 4 bases and J lost 9, with 16 bases in between. In germline, CDR1 is MNHNS, CDR2 SASEGT. The CDR3 DNA reads as TGTGCCAGCAGTGCTAATCTAGGGCTGGGTGAGCAGTTCTTC. Translating it yields CASSANLGLGEQFF.